The rows below give T cell receptor beta chains drawn from one sample of a study of T cells in Graves' hyperthyroidism and ophthalmopathy. MiXCR, run by TCRdb on the multiplex PCR reads, gives a single entry per CDR3 protein. The sample records about 360,000 distinct CDR3 sequences, around 14% being singletons. Sequencing input: blood. The receptors here all came from a woman aged 18-29 years with Graves' hyperthyroidism. Each CDR3 is given with its conserved first and last residue. The D gene is left open where the match is weak. Clone size is not always given. Where it is, it says once, few, many or a class for expanded clones.

d_call j_call v_call clone_size cdr3_aa cdr3_nt
. TRBJ2-1 TRBV3-1 many CASSQGPRDEQFF TGTGCCAGCAGCCAGGGTCCGAGGGATGAGCAGTTCTTC
. TRBJ1-1 TRBV5-1 many CASREMNTEAFF TGCGCCAGCAGGGAGATGAACACTGAAGCTTTCTTT
. TRBJ1-1 TRBV6-4 many CASKRDRTQNTEAFF TGTGCCAGCAAACGTGATAGGACCCAGAACACTGAAGCTTTCTTT
. TRBJ2-1 TRBV4-3 . CASSHSPRGSYNEQFF TGCGCCAGCAGCCACTCTCCCCGGGGGTCCTACAATGAGCAGTTCTTC
TRBD1 TRBJ1-5 TRBV6-2/TRBV6-3 . CASSYQGTGNNQPQHF TGTGCCAGCAGTTACCAAGGGACAGGGAATAATCAGCCCCAGCATTTT
. TRBJ1-1 TRBV10-3 many CAIGLDTEAFF TGTGCCATCGGGTTGGACACTGAAGCTTTCTTT
. TRBJ1-6 TRBV25-1 many CASSETGSSYNSPLHF TGTGCCAGCAGTGAGACCGGCAGCTCCTATAATTCACCCCTCCACTTT
. TRBJ2-2 TRBV2 many CAGRPDPSTGELFF TGTGCCGGAAGACCAGACCCGAGCACCGGGGAGCTGTTTTTT
TRBD1 TRBJ1-2 TRBV2 . CASADRAGGYTF TGTGCCAGCGCTGACAGGGCGGGTGGCTACACCTTC
. TRBJ2-7 TRBV12-3/TRBV12-4 few CASSFVQYEQYF TGTGCCAGCAGTTTTGTGCAGTACGAGCAGTACTTC
. TRBJ2-1 TRBV7-9 . CASTSSVEQFF TGTGCCAGCACCTCCTCAGTTGAGCAGTTCTTC
TRBD2 TRBJ2-7 TRBV11-2 many CASSHIAGIYEQYF TGTGCCAGCAGCCACATAGCGGGAATCTACGAGCAGTACTTC
TRBD2 TRBJ2-1 TRBV10-2 many CASRAGTSGYNEQFF TGCGCCAGCAGAGCCGGGACTAGCGGCTACAATGAGCAGTTCTTC
. TRBJ1-1 TRBV5-1 many CASSLTGSGYTEAFF TGCGCCAGCAGCTTGACAGGTTCGGGGTACACTGAAGCTTTCTTT
TRBD1 TRBJ1-5 TRBV7-9 many CASSEDRVRPQHF TGTGCCAGCAGCGAGGACAGGGTGCGGCCCCAGCATTTT
. TRBJ2-3 TRBV9 . CASSVRFTDTQYF TGTGCCAGCAGCGTGCGCTTCACAGATACGCAGTATTTT
TRBD1 TRBJ1-2 TRBV20-1 many CSAPSQGGNYGYTF TGCAGTGCTCCATCACAGGGGGGGAACTATGGCTACACCTTC
. TRBJ2-7 TRBV27 many CASSLKTPSGDEQYF TGTGCCAGCAGTCTAAAGACCCCGTCAGGGGACGAGCAGTACTTC
TRBD2 TRBJ2-5 TRBV2 many CASHRLAGGQETQYF TGTGCCAGCCACCGACTAGCGGGAGGACAAGAGACCCAGTACTTC
TRBD1 TRBJ2-7 TRBV28 many CASSPIQATGVYEQYF TGTGCCAGCAGTCCCATCCAAGCCACAGGGGTTTACGAGCAGTACTTC
. TRBJ1-1 TRBV5-1 many CASRGDTEAFF TGCGCCAGCAGAGGAGACACTGAAGCTTTCTTT